What follows are 9 T cell receptor beta chains derived from one specimen sequenced in a study of cytomegalovirus exposure and HLA in healthy donors. Use of 60 Vbeta and 13 Jbeta primers characterized the PCR. Libraries were prepared by immunoSEQ multiplex PCR; TCRdb keeps only in-frame clonotypes and omits some of them. The table includes about 140,000 clones, 75% detected once. Sequencing was carried out using PBMCs. The receptors stem from a man in his forties in good health and CMV-seronegative.

The CDR3 region is CASSYNRDRGRDTQYF. CDR3 DNA: TGTGCCAGCAGTTATAACCGGGACAGGGGGCGAGATACGCAGTATTTT. The rearrangement joins TRBV28 to TRBJ2-3; TRBD1 matches at 12 bases. With V trimmed by 4 bases and J by 5 bases, 7 bases remained unmatched. The CDR3 length is 16 residues. CDR1 and CDR2 (germline): MDHEN, SYDVKM.

CDR3 DNA: TGTGCCAGCTCACCAGGGACAGGGGGCGATGAGCAGTTCTTC. Protein product: CASSPGTGGDEQFF. This sequence joins TRBV18 and TRBJ2-1; 12 bases are shared with TRBD1. V trimming: 2 bases; J trimming: 8 bases; junction bases outside the gene matches: 1. The germline gives CDR1 KGHSH, CDR2 LQKENI. The CDR3 covers 14 residues.

This clone was counted a single time. The genes are TRBV10-3 and TRBJ1-2, with D possibly being TRBD1 (6 bases). This CDR3 contains 14 residues. Germline V lookup: CDR1 ENHRY, CDR2 SYGVKD. The ends were cut back, 6 bases at V and 4 bases at J, with 15 bases in the middle. DNA for the CDR3: TGTGCCATCAGCACCGGCACAGGGACCTATGGCTACACCTTC. This gives the protein CAISTGTGTYGYTF.

The chain uses TRBV7-6 and TRBJ2-1, with 8 bases matching TRBD2. V shed 2 bases and J 4 bases; nucleotides not matched to a gene: 13. CDR1 is SGHVS, CDR2 FNYEAQ, per germline. The CDR3 covers 18 residues. CDR3 DNA sequence: TGTGCCAGCAGCTTAACCGGGATCGGGGGGGCTCGGTACAATGAGCAGTTCTTC. This sequence encodes CASSLTGIGGARYNEQFF.

The rearrangement uses TRBV28 and TRBJ1-2, with D possibly TRBD1 on 6 matching bases. Trimming stripped 0 bases from V and 3 bases from J, with 11 bases between. There are 15 residues in the CDR3. CDR1 MDHEN and CDR2 SYDVKM come from the germline V gene. Here the CDR3 DNA reads TGTGCCAGCAGTTTATGGGGGGCTAATGACTATGGCTACACCTTC. This translates into CASSLWGANDYGYTF.

The J gene is TRBJ2-5, the V gene TRBV7-2, with TRBD1 identical over 7 bases. The CDR3 loop spans 15 amino acids. Looked up from germline, CDR1 is SGHTA and CDR2 is FQGNSA. Germline trimming cut 5 bases from V and 2 bases from J; bases unmatched to any gene: 8. CDR3 nucleotide sequence: TGTGCCAGCAGCCCCAGGACAGGATTGCAAGAGACCCAGTACTTC. Protein sequence: CASSPRTGLQETQYF.

The V and J genes are TRBV28 and TRBJ1-6; TRBD1 aligns across 9 bases. CDR1 MDHEN and CDR2 SYDVKM come from the germline V gene. CDR3 length equals 17 residues. V was clipped by 5 bases and J by 6 bases; unmatched bases: 11. The CDR3 loop is CASSPLARDRANSPLHF. The CDR3 DNA is TGTGCCAGCAGTCCCCTCGCTCGGGACAGGGCTAATTCACCCCTCCACTTT. The entire variable domain, with the rest obtained from reference TRBV28 and TRBJ1-6, is as follows: DVKVTQSSRYLVKRTGEKVFLECVQDMDHENMFWYRQDPGLGLRLIYFSYDVKMKEKGDIPEGYSVSREKKERFSLILESASTNQTSMYLCASSPLARDRANSPLHFGNGTRLTVT.

This rearrangement joins TRBV9 to TRBJ2-7, with TRBD2 matching over 14 bases. The trim removed 4 bases at V and 0 bases at J, leaving 9 bases unmatched. Germline V gives CDR1 SGDLS, CDR2 YYNGEE. This CDR3 has 18 amino acids. The CDR3 region has the DNA TGTGCCAGCAGCCCCCAGGGACTAGCGGGGGTTTTCTCCTACGAGCAGTACTTC. Its protein product is CASSPQGLAGVFSYEQYF. Complete variable domain (other parts from reference TRBV9 and TRBJ2-7): DSGVTQTPKHLITATGQRVTLRCSPRSGDLSVYWYQQSLDQGLQFLIQYYNGEERAKGNILERFSAQQFPDLHSELNLSSLELGDSALYFCASSPQGLAGVFSYEQYFGPGTRLTVT.

A single count supports this clone. The gene calls are TRBV7-2 and TRBJ1-1; D unresolved. The germline V gene has CDR1 SGHTA and CDR2 FQGNSA. This CDR3 spans 16 amino acids. The V and J ends lost 1 base and 1 base respectively, with 13 bases between them. Here the CDR3 reads CASSLGVGRRNTEAFF. DNA for the CDR3: TGTGCCAGCAGCTTAGGGGTGGGGAGGAGGAACACTGAAGCTTTCTTT.